A selection of T cell receptor beta chains follows, all from one sample in a study of T-cell reconstitution after alpha-beta-depleted transplantation in children. TCRdb redid the calling of the PCR reads with MiXCR, one entry per CDR3 protein. Here the sample spans more than 400,000 distinct CDR3 sequences, over 40% being singletons. Sequencing was performed on PBMCs, taken before TCRalphabeta/CD19-depleted stem cell transplant. These receptors were taken from a girl aged 2 to 9 with aplastic anemia, due to receive a stem cell transplant. Both conserved end residues are part of each CDR3.

v_call cdr3_aa
TRBV5-1 CASSSTGDPNYGYTF
TRBV5-1 CASSNPLTGDEQFF
TRBV5-1 CASSVHRDRLYNEQFF
TRBV7-9 CASSLVQDTQYF
TRBV9 CASTQREGGTGELFF
TRBV6-1 CASSRGTSGGGRAKNIQYF
TRBV27 CAISSGGLETQYF
TRBV25-1 CASAGLAKNIQYF
TRBV20-1 CSARDRLAGGNEQFF
TRBV6-1 CASSGRRGLAGDEQYF
TRBV7-2 CASSLDQGAYTEAFF
TRBV6-1 CASGTFGGADTEAFF
TRBV27 CASSSRDRETPYEQYF
TRBV20-1 CSARALHGGGYGYTF
TRBV6-1 CASSRATGDASNQPQHF
TRBV7-9 CASSEMDKNTEAFF
TRBV25-1 CASSVQAGWTDTQYF
TRBV10-3 CAISGTGTWTGGEQFF
TRBV7-9 CASSLIGWGSTEAFF
TRBV20-1 CSARDPGLAGGPPDTQYF
TRBV12-3/TRBV12-4 CASSILGAESSGANVLTF
TRBV20-1 CSARDYKGGGTEAFF
TRBV29-1 CSAGRQGHRTEAFF
TRBV12-3/TRBV12-4 CASSTIRNEQFF
TRBV20-1 CSAIGGLVFTEAFF
TRBV20-1 CSARWASGAILTYEQYF
TRBV3-1 CASSVRDFELETQYF
TRBV20-1 CSAPWRVETQYF
TRBV5-4 CASSPGGSRGYEQYF
TRBV12-3/TRBV12-4 CASSLVRGQNQPQHF
TRBV5-1 CASRLNQGTNYGYTF
TRBV6-1 CASKKGGGRGREKLFF
TRBV6-2/TRBV6-3 CASRRDRTDTQYF
TRBV4-3 CASARTSGNTGELFF
TRBV28 CASSLGGPPTQYF
TRBV5-4 CASSFGTRNTGELFF
TRBV7-2 CASSTGRTNTGELFF
TRBV4-2 CASSQDYGTSRLYEQYF
TRBV5-1 CASRPGTPTSSYNEQFF
TRBV5-1 CASSLLAGNTGELFF
TRBV29-1 CSVDDRAFDGYTF
TRBV12-3/TRBV12-4 CASSSQDTYGYTF
TRBV12-3/TRBV12-4 CASSSPPLAGGYNEQFF
TRBV7-9 CASSLAAGAFF
TRBV28 CASSRYRRASGREETQYF
TRBV28 CASSFAASAGGYTF
TRBV12-3/TRBV12-4 CASSLTEAGYGYTF
TRBV3-1 CASSHLSGPFGTEAFF
TRBV19 CASSLRRQGTDTQYF
TRBV5-1 CASNLGYSYEQYF
TRBV7-6 CASSSERGAYEQYF
TRBV28 CASQRTGNYGYTF
TRBV5-1 CASSPDGLSYGYTF
TRBV2 CASSDQGWRETQYF
TRBV7-2 CASSSSGLAAYQETQYF
TRBV7-6 CASSLLLLETQYF
TRBV12-3/TRBV12-4 CAFYPDPYNEQFF
TRBV3-1 CASSHFGGTEAFF
TRBV7-2 CASSDWTGWEQYF
TRBV7-6 CASSSRQGEEQYF